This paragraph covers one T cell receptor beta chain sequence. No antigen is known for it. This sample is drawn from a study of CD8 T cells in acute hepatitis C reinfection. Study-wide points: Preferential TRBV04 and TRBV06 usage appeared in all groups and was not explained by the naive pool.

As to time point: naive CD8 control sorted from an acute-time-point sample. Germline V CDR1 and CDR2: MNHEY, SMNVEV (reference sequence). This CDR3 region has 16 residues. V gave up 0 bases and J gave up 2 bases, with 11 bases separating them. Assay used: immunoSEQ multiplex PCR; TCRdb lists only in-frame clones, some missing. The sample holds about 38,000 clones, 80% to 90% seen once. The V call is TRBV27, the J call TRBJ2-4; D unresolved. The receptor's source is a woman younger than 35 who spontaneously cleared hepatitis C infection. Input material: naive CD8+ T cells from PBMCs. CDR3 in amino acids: CASSLSGQLTKNIQYF. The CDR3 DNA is TGTGCCAGCAGTTTATCAGGGCAGTTAACCAAAAACATTCAGTACTTC.